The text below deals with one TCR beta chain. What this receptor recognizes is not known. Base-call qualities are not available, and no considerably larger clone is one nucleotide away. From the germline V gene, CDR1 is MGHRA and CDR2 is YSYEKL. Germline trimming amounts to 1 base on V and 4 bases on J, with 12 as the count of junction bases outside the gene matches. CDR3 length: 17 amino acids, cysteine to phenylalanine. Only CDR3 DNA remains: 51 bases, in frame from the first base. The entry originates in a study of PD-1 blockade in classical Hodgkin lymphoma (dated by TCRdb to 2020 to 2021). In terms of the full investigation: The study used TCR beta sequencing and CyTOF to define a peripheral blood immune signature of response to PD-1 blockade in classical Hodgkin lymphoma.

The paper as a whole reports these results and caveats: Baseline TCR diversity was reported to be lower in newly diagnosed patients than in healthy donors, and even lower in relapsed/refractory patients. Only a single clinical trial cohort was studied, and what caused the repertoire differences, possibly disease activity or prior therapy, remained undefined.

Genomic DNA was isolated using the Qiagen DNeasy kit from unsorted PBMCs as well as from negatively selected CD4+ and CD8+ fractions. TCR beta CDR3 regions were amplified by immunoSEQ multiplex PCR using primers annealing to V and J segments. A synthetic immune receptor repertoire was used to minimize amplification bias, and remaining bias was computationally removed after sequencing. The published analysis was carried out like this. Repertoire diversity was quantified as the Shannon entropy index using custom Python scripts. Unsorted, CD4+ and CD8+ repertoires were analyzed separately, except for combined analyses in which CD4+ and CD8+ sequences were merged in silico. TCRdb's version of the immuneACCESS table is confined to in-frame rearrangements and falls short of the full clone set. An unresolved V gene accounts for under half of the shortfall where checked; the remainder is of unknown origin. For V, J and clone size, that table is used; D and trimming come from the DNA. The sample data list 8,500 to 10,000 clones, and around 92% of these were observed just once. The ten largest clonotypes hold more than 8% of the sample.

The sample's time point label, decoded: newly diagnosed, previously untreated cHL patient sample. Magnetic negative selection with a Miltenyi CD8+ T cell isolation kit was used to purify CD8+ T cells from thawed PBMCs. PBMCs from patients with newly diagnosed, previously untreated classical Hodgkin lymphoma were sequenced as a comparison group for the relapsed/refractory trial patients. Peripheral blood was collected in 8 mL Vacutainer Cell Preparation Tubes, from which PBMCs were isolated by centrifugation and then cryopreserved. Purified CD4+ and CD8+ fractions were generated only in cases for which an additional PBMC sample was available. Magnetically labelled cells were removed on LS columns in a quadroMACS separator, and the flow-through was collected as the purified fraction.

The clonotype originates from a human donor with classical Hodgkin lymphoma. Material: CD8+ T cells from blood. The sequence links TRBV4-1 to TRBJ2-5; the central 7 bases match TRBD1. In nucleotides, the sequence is TGCGCCAGCAGCCAAGGCATCGGGCTAGGGGGCCGAGAGACCCAGTACTTC. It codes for CASSQGIGLGGRETQYF.